This T cell receptor (beta chain) was profiled in a study of blood T cells in healthy people across ages. The wider study: T cells yielded about one barcoded beta molecule per two cells through template switching.

CDR3 length: 14 residues. Germline CDR1 is SEHNR and CDR2 is FQNEAQ (reference sequence). Between the trimmed V and J ends, which lost 5 bases and 0 bases, there was a span of 11 bases. Next came a second PCR, run for about 7 to 12 cycles, which used a sample-barcoded 5' primer along with a J-beta primer mix. Every sample produced at least 2.5 million CDR3-containing paired-end reads. TCRdb independently ran MiXCR on the 5' RACE reads; one entry per CDR3 protein. The sample has roughly 1.4 million distinct CDR3 sequences, 59% seen once. Notes on this clonotype: Its antigen is as yet unknown.

Study observations and caveats: PBMCs went unsorted, and a conclusive naive versus antigen-experienced comparison was therefore prevented. Age showed a roughly linear inverse relationship with TCR beta diversity per million T cells.

The TCR was taken from a man aged 18-30 years in good health. V usage is TRBV7-9 and J usage is TRBJ2-7; D may be TRBD1 (5 bases). The specimen sequenced was blood. CDR3 amino acids: CASSPQANSYEQYF. For the CDR3, the DNA is TGTGCCAGCAGCCCACAGGCGAACTCCTACGAGCAGTACTTC.